This T cell receptor beta chain was identified in a study of early stage breast cancer tumors. Whole-study context: Around 10-fold was the mean read coverage per sample.

The CDR3 consists of 15 residues. Germline V CDR1 and CDR2: MNHNY, SVGAGI (reference sequence). V gave up 4 bases and J gave up 2 bases, with 11 bases separating them. In this sample, this clone turned up once. Its specificity is not known. Study results and caveats: Tumors had about 2.3-fold higher T cell density than normal breast.

Some clones are missing from TCRdb's copy, which holds only in-frame ones; the method was immunoSEQ multiplex PCR. The sample shows under 45,000 clones, approximately 74% of them seen only once. The J gene is TRBJ1-4, the V gene TRBV6-6, with D maybe TRBD1 (6 bases). This TCR was sampled from a person in their 60s with breast cancer. Sequenced sample: blood. The CDR3 nucleotides read TGTGCCAGCAGTTTAAACAGGGCGACTAATGAAAAACTGTTTTTT. It codes for CASSLNRATNEKLFF.